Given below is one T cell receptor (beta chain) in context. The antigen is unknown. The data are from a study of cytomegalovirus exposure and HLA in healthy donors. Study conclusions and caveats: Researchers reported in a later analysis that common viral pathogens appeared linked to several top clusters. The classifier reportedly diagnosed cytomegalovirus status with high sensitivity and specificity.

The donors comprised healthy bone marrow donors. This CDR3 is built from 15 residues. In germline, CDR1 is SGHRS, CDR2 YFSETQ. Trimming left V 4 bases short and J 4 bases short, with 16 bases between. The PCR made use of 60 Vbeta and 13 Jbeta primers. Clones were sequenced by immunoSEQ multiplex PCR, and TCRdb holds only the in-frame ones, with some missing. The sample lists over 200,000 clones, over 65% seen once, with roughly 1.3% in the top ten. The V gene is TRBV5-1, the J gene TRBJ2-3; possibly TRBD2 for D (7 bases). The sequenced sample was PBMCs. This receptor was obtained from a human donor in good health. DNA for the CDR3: TGCGCCAGCAGCCCCCTAGGGGGGAGGGCAGATACGCAGTATTTT. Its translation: CASSPLGGRADTQYF. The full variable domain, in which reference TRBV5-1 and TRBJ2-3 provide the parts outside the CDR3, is KAGVTQTPRYLIKTRGQQVTLSCSPISGHRSVSWYQQTPGQGLQFLFEYFSETQRNKGNFPGRFSGRQFSNSRSEMNVSTLELGDSALYLCASSPLGGRADTQYFGPGTRLTVL.